This TCR beta chain was documented in a study of blood T cell repertoires in COVID-19. Study-wide background: The origin of the acute and convalescent COVID-19 samples was the United States, Italy and Spain. From T cells, B-cell-depleted T cells, or PBMCs came the material, which was cDNA or gDNA.

The CDR3 spans 18 residues. V gave up 1 base and J gave up 0 bases; unmatched junction bases: 6. Germline V gene sequence: CDR1 SGDLS, CDR2 YYNGEE. The authors' processing: By means of reference gene primer amplification, nucleated cell counts were estimated. Data came from immunoSEQ multiplex PCR; TCRdb stores just in-frame clones and leaves some out. That table gives V, J and clone size, and the DNA gave D and trimming. The data hold under 95,000 clones, with approximately 88% observed a single time. Sample: peripheral blood. This receptor was identified in a human donor in a cohort sampled during active COVID-19. The gene calls are TRBV9 and TRBJ2-3; 12 bases align to TRBD2. This CDR3 is CASSVRTSGVHSTDTQYF. CDR3 nucleotide sequence: TGTGCCAGCAGCGTAAGGACTAGCGGGGTTCATAGCACAGATACGCAGTATTTT. Full variable domain (rest looked up from reference TRBV9 and TRBJ2-3): DSGVTQTPKHLITATGQRVTLRCSPRSGDLSVYWYQQSLDQGLQFLIQYYNGEERAKGNILERFSAQQFPDLHSELNLSSLELGDSALYFCASSVRTSGVHSTDTQYFGPGTRLTVL.